The rows below give T cell receptor beta chains drawn from one sample of a study of blood T cell repertoires in COVID-19. Repertoires were generated with immunoSEQ multiplex PCR, while TCRdb's copy carries only in-frame clones and drops some. Altogether roughly 330,000 clones are present, about 83% being singletons, with the ten largest covering under 2%. Sequences were obtained from peripheral blood. These receptors all come from a woman aged 50 to 65 with acute or convalescent COVID-19. The CDR3 runs from the conserved cysteine through the conserved F or W. The D gene is left open where the match is weak. The listing skips clone size in some rows; elsewhere it reads once, few, many or a size class.

D gene,V gene,clone size,J gene,CDR3 protein,CDR3 DNA
TRBD2,TRBV30,NA,TRBJ2-1,CAWRLAGRYNEQFF,TGTGCCTGGAGACTAGCGGGCCGCTACAATGAGCAGTTCTTC
TRBD2,TRBV5-6,NA,TRBJ2-1,CASSRTSGSNNEQFF,TGTGCCAGCAGCCGTACTAGCGGGAGTAACAATGAGCAGTTCTTC
NA,TRBV19,NA,TRBJ1-1,CASNSGGLNTEAFF,TGTGCCAGCAATTCCGGAGGACTGAACACTGAAGCTTTCTTT
NA,TRBV2,NA,TRBJ2-1,CASSLRALPSGDEQFF,TGTGCCAGCAGTTTGCGGGCCCTCCCTTCTGGGGATGAGCAGTTCTTC
TRBD2,TRBV27,NA,TRBJ2-5,CASSSGLAGSSGETQYF,TGTGCCAGCAGTTCGGGACTAGCGGGATCCTCGGGAGAGACCCAGTACTTC
NA,TRBV7-9,NA,TRBJ2-7,CASSFIPGTSVDYEQYF,TGTGCCAGCAGCTTTATCCCCGGGACTTCGGTCGACTACGAGCAGTACTTC
NA,TRBV5-3,NA,TRBJ2-3,CARSFGATGVTDTQYF,TGTGCCAGAAGCTTCGGGGCAACGGGAGTAACAGATACGCAGTATTTT
NA,TRBV11-3,NA,TRBJ2-5,CASSFSAGGQETQYF,TGTGCCAGCAGCTTCAGCGCCGGGGGCCAAGAGACCCAGTACTTC
NA,TRBV5-1,NA,TRBJ1-1,CASSLNRDTEAFF,TGCGCCAGCAGCTTGAACAGGGACACTGAAGCTTTCTTT
NA,TRBV7-3,NA,TRBJ2-2,CASSPWTAENTGELFF,TGTGCCAGCAGCCCCTGGACAGCCGAGAACACCGGGGAGCTGTTTTTT
NA,TRBV2,NA,TRBJ2-7,CASSGGVRAYEQYF,TGTGCCAGCAGTGGGGGGGTGCGGGCATACGAGCAGTACTTC
TRBD2,TRBV10-3,once,TRBJ2-7,CAISMAGGAYEQYF,TGTGCCATCAGTATGGCGGGAGGGGCCTACGAGCAGTACTTC
NA,TRBV4-2,NA,TRBJ1-5,CASSRSHRQSSKNQPQHF,TGTGCCAGCAGCCGATCCCATAGACAGAGCTCAAAAAATCAGCCCCAGCATTTT
TRBD1,TRBV7-6,NA,TRBJ1-2,CASSLKSGGVEYGYTF,TGTGCCAGCAGCTTAAAATCAGGGGGCGTTGAATATGGCTACACCTTC
NA,TRBV27,NA,TRBJ2-7,CASARELSYEQYF,TGTGCCAGCGCCCGGGAGCTCTCCTACGAGCAGTACTTC
TRBD2,TRBV7-9,NA,TRBJ2-2,CASSASRGRALGELFF,TGTGCCAGCAGCGCCTCTCGCGGGAGGGCCCTCGGGGAGCTGTTTTTT
TRBD1,TRBV29-1,NA,TRBJ1-1,CSVGYRGRGGTEAFF,TGCAGCGTGGGATACAGGGGCAGGGGAGGTACTGAAGCTTTCTTT
NA,TRBV29-1,few,TRBJ1-2,CSVGIGDGYTF,TGCAGCGTTGGGATAGGGGATGGCTACACCTTC
TRBD1,TRBV7-9,NA,TRBJ2-6,CASSQDRAAGANVLTF,TGTGCCAGCAGCCAAGACAGGGCGGCCGGGGCCAACGTCCTGACTTTC
TRBD1,TRBV5-1,NA,TRBJ2-7,CASSLMGQQYEQYF,TGCGCCAGCAGCTTAATGGGACAGCAGTACGAGCAGTACTTC
NA,TRBV5-1,once,TRBJ2-1,CASSLGLDYNEQFF,TGCGCCAGCAGCTTGGGACTAGACTACAATGAGCAGTTCTTC
TRBD2,TRBV5-1,NA,TRBJ2-5,CASSFKLLAGQETQYF,TGCGCCAGCAGCTTTAAACTACTAGCGGGGCAAGAGACCCAGTACTTC
NA,TRBV18,NA,TRBJ2-5,CASSPRDYQETQYF,TGTGCCAGCTCACCACGCGACTACCAAGAGACCCAGTACTTC
NA,TRBV7-3,NA,TRBJ2-3,CASSSWTSTDTQYF,TGTGCCAGCAGCTCCTGGACTAGCACAGATACGCAGTATTTT
TRBD2,TRBV9,once,TRBJ2-3,CASGLEERADTQYF,TGTGCCAGCGGACTAGAAGAAAGAGCAGATACGCAGTATTTT
NA,TRBV10-3,NA,TRBJ1-1,CAISVTEVLEAFF,TGTGCCATCAGTGTGACAGAGGTTCTTGAAGCTTTCTTT